This T cell receptor (beta chain) was observed in a study of preoperative IRX-2 immunotherapy in early breast cancer. There are 17 residues in the CDR3. Germline loops: CDR1 KGHSH, CDR2 LQKENI. With 3 bases clipped from V and 4 bases from J, the junction kept 11 bases outside the gene matches. Clones were sequenced by immunoSEQ multiplex PCR, and TCRdb holds only the in-frame ones, with some missing. The repertoire holds about 27,000 clones, with roughly 74% as singletons. Treatment described: preoperative locoregional IRX-2 cytokine immunotherapy. The specimen comprised lymph node tissue, sampled before IRX-2 immunotherapy. The TCR sequence derives from a human donor with breast cancer. J is TRBJ2-5 and V is TRBV18, with TRBD2 matching over 10 bases. The CDR3 DNA sequence: TGTGCCAGCTCACCCTTCTCGTCAGCGGGGGGGCCAGAGACCCAGTACTTC. Amino acid sequence: CASSPFSSAGGPETQYF.